This passage covers 17 T cell receptor beta chains from one sample sequenced in a study of read filtering for tumor transcriptome and immune sequencing. The library was built from around 400 ng RNA with molecular barcoded adaptors for alpha/delta and beta/gamma chains. TCRdb recomputed calls from the reads with MiXCR, one row per CDR3 protein. The table lists more than 45,000 distinct CDR3 sequences, around 20% of them singletons. Sequencing was performed on a population of CD138-negative cells sorted from bone marrow. The receptors originated from a donor aged 40 or older with multiple myeloma.

This clonotype has more than one count but fewer than ten. This chain connects TRBV5-4 to TRBJ2-2, with 7 bases identical to TRBD1. Germline V gives CDR1 SGHNT, CDR2 YYREEE (reference sequence). The V gene end was trimmed by 4 bases and the J gene end by 7 bases; junction bases not matched to a gene: 10. The CDR3 has 15 residues. The CDR3 loop is CASSPLGQVGGELFF. The CDR3 DNA reads as TGTGCCAGCAGCCCGCTAGGACAGGTCGGCGGGGAGCTGTTTTTT.

This clonotype was observed many times. The V and J genes are TRBV27 and TRBJ2-7; 8 bases align to TRBD2. CDR3 length equals 13 residues. Trimming cost V 2 bases and J 5 bases; bases outside gene matches: 2. Germline V gene data show CDR1 as MNHEY and CDR2 as SMNVEV (reference sequence). The CDR3 DNA reads TGTGCCAGCAGTTTACGGGAGGGGGACGAGCAGTACTTC. It specifies CASSLREGDEQYF.

The chain combines TRBV29-1 with TRBJ2-5; 7 bases match TRBD2. There are 16 residues in the CDR3. After removal of 4 bases from V and 4 bases from J, the junction contained 15 bases not matched to a gene. The germline V gene has CDR1 SQVTM and CDR2 ANQGSEA. The CDR3 reads CSVVREAGSWGETQYF. CDR3 DNA: TGCAGCGTTGTGAGGGAAGCGGGGAGCTGGGGAGAGACCCAGTACTTC.

Worth noting for this clonotype: A read error may account for a junction end that differs from germline. V is TRBV7-9 and J is TRBJ2-1, with 9 bases identical to TRBD2. CDR3 length equals 16 residues. Germline loops: CDR1 SEHNR, CDR2 FQNEAQ (reference sequence). The CDR3 sequence: CASSLVAGVRGYEQLF. CDR3 in DNA: TGTGCCAGCAGCTTAGTAGCGGGAGTGAGAGGCTATGAGCAGCTCTTC.

The chain carries TRBV10-3 and TRBJ2-5; a possible D gene is TRBD2 (6 bases). The germline gives CDR1 ENHRY, CDR2 SYGVKD. Trimming pared 8 bases from V and 5 bases from J, leaving 21 bases between. The CDR3 sequence is 15 residues long. The CDR3 is CAIRPTRGVLETQYF. Here the CDR3 DNA reads TGTGCCATCCGTCCGACTAGGGGAGTCCTGGAGACCCAGTACTTC.

This clonotype came up many times. The rearrangement links TRBV2 to TRBJ2-3, with TRBD2 identical over 9 bases. This CDR3 comprises 16 residues. Germline V gene sequence: CDR1 SNHLY, CDR2 FYNNEI. Losses at the gene ends were 3 bases for V and 4 bases for J; bases not matched to a gene: 8. As DNA, the CDR3 is TGTGCCAGCAGTGACATGGGACTAGCAATCCCAGATACGCAGTATTTT. As protein: CASSDMGLAIPDTQYF.

A word on this clonotype: The final CDR3 position lacks the conserved phenylalanine or tryptophan, pointing to a likely read error. This sequence joins TRBV5-1 and TRBJ2-3, with 7 bases matching TRBD2. Germline V gene data show CDR1 as SGHRS and CDR2 as YFSETQ. This CDR3 contains 16 residues. The CDR3 DNA is TGCGCCATCAGCCAAGGGCCTAGCGGAGGCCGCGATACGCAGTATTTA. The encoded protein is CAISQGPSGGRDTQYL.

This clonotype showed up many times. This chain joins TRBV7-2 and TRBJ2-1; 9 bases fit TRBD2. CDR1 is SGHTA and CDR2 is FQGNSA in the germline V gene. V gave up 8 bases and J gave up 14 bases; unmatched junction bases: 10. CDR3 length: 12 amino acids. In nucleotides, the CDR3 is TGTGCCAGCTCTCCCCTAGCGGGATCAAAGTTCTTC. Residues: CASSPLAGSKFF.

Of note for this clonotype: Mismatch with germline at one junction end may stem from a read error. This chain links TRBV12-3 or TRBV12-4 with TRBJ2-6; the D call may be TRBD1 or TRBD2 (5 bases each). The CDR3 covers 18 residues. CDR3 DNA sequence: TGTGCCAGCAGTTTAAGTTCACCGGGACGGTCTGGGACCAACGTCCTGACTTTC. Encoded protein: CASSLSSPGRSGTNVLTF.

This clonotype was seen ten or more times. The J gene is TRBJ2-4, the V gene TRBV12-3 or TRBV12-4; the match to TRBD2 covers 10 bases. This CDR3 has 17 amino acids. Trimming removed 3 bases from V and 1 base from J; junction bases left unmatched: 6. The CDR3 region is CASSFWTSGFAKNIQYF. CDR3 sequence (DNA): TGTGCCAGCAGTTTTTGGACTAGCGGATTTGCCAAAAACATTCAGTACTTC.

Many counts were recorded for this clonotype. The CDR3 reads CASISSRGGRGTGELFF. In DNA form, the CDR3 reads TGTGCCAGCATCTCCTCACGTGGAGGGAGAGGAACCGGGGAGCTGTTTTTT. The chain employs TRBV27 and TRBJ2-2, with D tentatively TRBD2 (6 bases). There are 17 residues in the CDR3. CDR1 is MNHEY and CDR2 is SMNVEV in the germline V gene (reference sequence). V was clipped by 7 bases and J by 5 bases, with 23 bases between them.

This clonotype was found many times. The V gene is TRBV5-1, the J gene TRBJ2-2, with a possible D match to TRBD1 (6 bases). CDR3 length: 16 amino acids. CDR1 SGHRS and CDR2 YFSETQ come from the germline V gene. V was clipped by 0 bases and J by 4 bases, with 13 bases between them. The CDR3 protein is CASSLGGDTPTGELFF. CDR3 bases: TGCGCCAGCAGCTTGGGTGGGGACACACCCACCGGGGAGCTGTTTTTT.

A remark on this clonotype: In this CDR3 the conserved last residue, phenylalanine or tryptophan, is missing, so a read error is likely. The chain joins TRBV27 to TRBJ2-3; D is possibly TRBD2 (5 bases). This CDR3 contains 18 residues. The germline V gene has CDR1 MNHEY and CDR2 SMNVEV (reference sequence). The V gene lost 7 bases and the J gene lost 2 bases, with 25 bases spanning the gap. CDR3 residues: CASKPARDPLANTDTQYS. DNA for the CDR3: TGTGCCAGCAAACCGGCGAGGGATCCTCTTGCCAACACAGATACGCAGTATTCT.

This clonotype was recorded many times. The chain recombines TRBV6-6 with TRBJ1-1; a possible D gene is TRBD1 (6 bases). Germline assignment: CDR1 MNHNY and CDR2 SVGAGI (reference sequence). The CDR3 sequence is 14 residues long. Trimming removed 8 bases from V and 1 base from J, with 14 bases in between. The CDR3 spells CASVWGGGNTEAFF. The CDR3 DNA reads as TGTGCCAGCGTCTGGGGAGGGGGGAACACTGAAGCTTTCTTT.

In its sample, this clonotype was seen many times. This CDR3 is CASSLGRGHQYEQYF. CDR3 DNA sequence: TGTGCCAGCAGCTTAGGCAGGGGGCACCAATACGAGCAGTACTTC. The V and J genes are TRBV11-2 and TRBJ2-7, with TRBD1 matching 8 bases. The germline V gene has CDR1 SGHAT and CDR2 FQNNGV. The CDR3 contains 15 residues. V lost 1 base, J lost 4 bases, and 6 bases stayed unmatched.

Many counts were recorded for this clonotype. V and J are TRBV3-2 and TRBJ2-7; the DNA was not compared with TRBD1, the D call given in the table. TRBV3-2 is tagged as a pseudogene. The CDR3 sequence is 16 residues long. In nucleotides, the CDR3 is TGTGCCAGCAGCCAATGGTACAGGTCAGGGCATGACGAGCAGTACTTC. As protein: CASSQWYRSGHDEQYF.

This clonotype was seen repeatedly, ten times or more. The V gene is TRBV12-3 or TRBV12-4, the J gene TRBJ2-6; D might be TRBD2 (5 bases). This CDR3 region has 15 residues. The V end lost 7 bases, the J end lost 2 bases, and 12 bases lay between the germline ends. The CDR3 loop is CASTSTGAGANVLTF. As DNA, the CDR3 is TGTGCCAGCACCTCGACCGGGGCTGGGGCCAACGTCCTGACTTTC.